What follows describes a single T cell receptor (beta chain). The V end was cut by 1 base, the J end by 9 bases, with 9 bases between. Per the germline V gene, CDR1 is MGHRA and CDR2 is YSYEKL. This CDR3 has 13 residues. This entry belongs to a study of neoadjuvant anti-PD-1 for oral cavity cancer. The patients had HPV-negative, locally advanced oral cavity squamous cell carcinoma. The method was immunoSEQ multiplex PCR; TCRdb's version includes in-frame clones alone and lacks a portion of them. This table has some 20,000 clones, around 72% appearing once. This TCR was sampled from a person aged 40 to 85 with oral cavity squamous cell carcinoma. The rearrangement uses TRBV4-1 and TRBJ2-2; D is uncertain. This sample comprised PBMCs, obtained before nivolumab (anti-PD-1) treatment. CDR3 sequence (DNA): TGCGCCAGCAGCCAAGGCAGCTTGAGGGAGCTGTTTTTT. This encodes CASSQGSLRELFF.